These 29 T cell receptor beta chains were all obtained from the same sample, sequenced in a study of T cell repertoires in cytomegalovirus infection. These receptors are not linked to any known antigen. TCRdb processed the reads anew with MiXCR; each CDR3 protein has one entry. This sample has 80,000 to 90,000 distinct CDR3 sequences, with roughly 44% found just once. The sample in question was CD8+ T cells from cultured PBMCs, obtained from culture after CMV antigen stimulation. These receptors were obtained from a human donor in good health (CMV status not recorded). Some clones in this sample may be carry-over from other donors' samples.

This clonotype was found a few times. The chain joins TRBV7-8 to TRBJ2-3; a possible D gene is TRBD2 (6 bases). The CDR3 runs to 16 residues. V was trimmed by 4 bases and J by 3 bases, leaving 17 bases between them. Germline V lookup: CDR1 SGHVS, CDR2 FQNEAQ. CDR3 DNA: TGTGCCAGCAGCTCCGCCAACGGGGGTAGTACAGATACGCAGTATTTT. It yields the protein CASSSANGGSTDTQYF.

The rearrangement joins TRBV10-3 to TRBJ2-2, with 8 bases aligning to TRBD2. CDR3 length: 13 residues. CDR1 is ENHRY, CDR2 SYGVKD, per germline. Germline trimming cut 5 bases from V and 5 bases from J; bases unmatched to any gene: 1. Here the CDR3 reads CAISSGSTGELFF. In DNA form, the CDR3 reads TGTGCCATCAGTAGCGGGAGTACCGGGGAGCTGTTTTTT.

The rearrangement joins TRBV7-3 to TRBJ2-1; D perhaps matches TRBD2 (6 bases). Trimming took off 5 bases at V and 0 bases at J, with 14 bases between the two ends. This CDR3 comprises 16 residues. Germline V lookup: CDR1 SGHTA, CDR2 FQGTGA. In DNA, the CDR3 is TGTGCCAGCAGCCCACGACTAGGGAGCTCCTACAATGAGCAGTTCTTC. It yields the protein CASSPRLGSSYNEQFF.

A few counts support this clonotype. DNA for the CDR3: TGTGCCAGCAGTTTCTCAGTTAATCAGCCCCAGCATTTT. Translating gives CASSFSVNQPQHF. The V gene is TRBV28, the J gene TRBJ1-5; D unresolved. The germline V and J ends were trimmed by 3 bases and 4 bases, with 7 bases remaining between them. This CDR3 spans 13 amino acids. The germline gives CDR1 MDHEN, CDR2 SYDVKM.

In this sample, this clonotype turned up a few times. V gene TRBV7-6 combines with J gene TRBJ2-2; D remains ambiguous. Germline assignment: CDR1 SGHVS and CDR2 FNYEAQ. The CDR3 covers 14 residues. The germline V and J ends were trimmed by 1 base and 6 bases, with 9 bases remaining between them. The CDR3 region is CASSLVSSPGELFF. The CDR3 nucleotides read TGTGCCAGCAGCTTAGTATCTTCCCCCGGGGAGCTGTTTTTT.

This clonotype was found a few times. CDR3 sequence: CASSFGNTEAFF. CDR3 bases: TGTGCCAGCAGCTTTGGTAACACTGAAGCTTTCTTT. V and J are TRBV7-9 and TRBJ1-1; no firm D call. Trimming stripped 3 bases from V and 2 bases from J, with 4 bases between. Per germline, CDR1 SEHNR and CDR2 FQNEAQ (reference sequence). The CDR3 covers 12 residues.

This clonotype was seen a handful of times. The chain couples TRBV7-8 to TRBJ1-5; possible D gene TRBD1, 5 bases. CDR1 is SGHVS and CDR2 is FQNEAQ in the germline V gene. V lost 5 bases and J lost 0, with 20 bases in between. CDR3 length: 18 amino acids. Here the CDR3 DNA reads TGTGCCAGCAGCCCAGGAGGGTCGGCGGGGCGTAGCAATCAGCCCCAGCATTTT. This sequence encodes CASSPGGSAGRSNQPQHF.

This clonotype was detected a few times. The chain employs TRBV28 and TRBJ1-1; maybe TRBD1 (5 bases). The V gene lost 6 bases and the J gene lost 4 bases, with 18 bases spanning the gap. The CDR3 runs 15 residues. Germline CDR1 and CDR2: MDHEN and SYDVKM. CDR3 nucleotides: TGTGCCAGCAGCTCCTGGGGGGAGGGACTCACTGAAGCTTTCTTT. Translated, it gives CASSSWGEGLTEAFF. Complete variable domain (other parts from reference TRBV28 and TRBJ1-1): DVKVTQSSRYLVKRTGEKVFLECVQDMDHENMFWYRQDPGLGLRLIYFSYDVKMKEKGDIPEGYSVSREKKERFSLILESASTNQTSMYLCASSSWGEGLTEAFFGQGTRLTVV.

The V gene is TRBV7-4, the J gene TRBJ2-3; 7 bases are a match to TRBD2. J was trimmed by 2 bases and V by 3 bases; bases with no gene match: 14. CDR1 and CDR2 from the germline V gene are SGHVT and SQSDAQ. CDR3 length: 18 amino acids. CDR3 sequence (DNA): TGTGCCAGCAGCTTCCCCCCCCCCGGGACTATCGACACAGATACGCAGTATTTT. It codes for CASSFPPPGTIDTDTQYF.

This clonotype was detected a few times. V gene TRBV28 combines with J gene TRBJ2-7; TRBD2 matches at 8 bases. Trimming removed 6 bases from V and 4 bases from J; junction bases left unmatched: 8. This CDR3 comprises 14 residues. Per germline, CDR1 MDHEN and CDR2 SYDVKM. CDR3 DNA: TGTGCCAGCAGCCCCCGGGAGGGCCAATACGAGCAGTACTTC. It specifies CASSPREGQYEQYF.

The rearrangement links TRBV7-9 to TRBJ1-5; 8 bases agree with TRBD1. Germline-derived CDR1 and CDR2 are SEHNR and FQNEAQ (reference sequence). The length of the CDR3 is 14 residues. Losses at the gene ends were 1 base for V and 5 bases for J; bases not matched to a gene: 1. CDR3 sequence reads: CASSLEQGDQPQHF. DNA for the CDR3: TGTGCCAGCAGCTTAGAACAGGGGGATCAGCCCCAGCATTTT.

The chain uses TRBV7-6 and TRBJ1-1; no clear D. Germline V gives CDR1 SGHVS, CDR2 FNYEAQ. Trimming stripped 6 bases from V and 3 bases from J, with 17 bases between. The CDR3 spans 15 residues. The CDR3 DNA follows: TGTGCCAGCAGTCAGCGGGCGGGAGGTGACACTGAAGCTTTCTTT. Translating gives CASSQRAGGDTEAFF.

Only a few counts were recorded for this clonotype. The genes are TRBV11-2 and TRBJ1-6; D remains ambiguous. This CDR3 region has 17 residues. Germline values: CDR1 SGHAT, CDR2 FQNNGV. Trimming removed 1 base from V and 7 bases from J, with 17 bases in between. CDR3: CASSLVGLTTANSPLHF. For the CDR3, the DNA is TGTGCCAGCAGCTTAGTAGGGCTTACCACGGCGAATTCACCCCTCCACTTT. The full variable domain, in which reference TRBV11-2 and TRBJ1-6 provide the parts outside the CDR3, is EAGVAQSPRYKIIEKRQSVAFWCNPISGHATLYWYQQILGQGPKLLIQFQNNGVVDDSQLPKDRFSAERLKGVDSTLKIQPAKLEDSAVYLCASSLVGLTTANSPLHFGNGTRLTVT.

The genes are TRBV11-2 and TRBJ2-3, with D perhaps matching TRBD1 (6 bases). V shed 5 bases and J shed 0 bases, with 18 bases lying between them. Germline V gene data show CDR1 as SGHAT and CDR2 as FQNNGV. This CDR3 has 17 amino acids. CDR3 amino acids: CASSPRFGQPSTDTQYF. CDR3 bases: TGTGCCAGCAGCCCCCGTTTCGGACAGCCAAGCACAGATACGCAGTATTTT.

The J gene is TRBJ2-7, the V gene TRBV14; the D gene is possibly TRBD1 (5 bases). CDR1 is SGHDN and CDR2 is FVKESK in the germline V gene. The V gene lost 4 bases and the J gene lost 5 bases, with 21 bases spanning the gap. This CDR3 comprises 16 residues. CDR3 residues: CASSRLEDYRFHEQYF. In DNA form, the CDR3 reads TGTGCCAGCAGCCGGCTTGAGGATTACAGGTTCCACGAGCAGTACTTC. Full variable domain (remainder filled in from reference TRBV14 and TRBJ2-7): EAGVTQFPSHSVIEKGQTVTLRCDPISGHDNLYWYRRVMGKEIKFLLHFVKESKQDESGMPNNRFLAERTGGTYSTLKVQPAELEDSGVYFCASSRLEDYRFHEQYFGPGTRLTVT.

The V and J genes are TRBV28 and TRBJ1-2, with 11 bases that match TRBD1. The CDR3 sequence is 14 residues long. Per the germline V gene, CDR1 is MDHEN and CDR2 is SYDVKM. The V segment lost 4 bases and the J segment 6 bases; nucleotides outside the gene matches: 4. This CDR3 reads CASSYRTGGHGYTF. CDR3 DNA: TGTGCCAGCAGTTATCGGACAGGGGGCCATGGCTACACCTTC.

This clonotype was detected a few times. V is TRBV6-1 and J is TRBJ2-1; 9 positions match TRBD2. Per germline, CDR1 MNHNS and CDR2 SASEGT. This CDR3 region has 16 residues. Trimming removed 7 bases from V and 7 bases from J; junction bases left unmatched: 14. The chain's CDR3 is CASTQQGTSLGNEQFF. The CDR3 DNA follows: TGTGCCAGCACCCAGCAGGGGACTAGCCTTGGGAATGAGCAGTTCTTC.

The chain combines TRBV5-4 with TRBJ2-1; 11 positions match TRBD2. There are 16 residues in the CDR3. The junction had 8 bases not matched to a gene; V was cut back by 5 bases and J by 4 bases. CDR1 is SGHNT, CDR2 YYREEE, per germline (reference sequence). The CDR3 nucleotides are TGTGCCAGCAGTCCCGTAGCGGGGGGGGAATACAATGAGCAGTTCTTC. As protein: CASSPVAGGEYNEQFF.

This chain connects TRBV7-3 to TRBJ2-2; 11 bases agree with TRBD2. Germline loops: CDR1 SGHTA, CDR2 FQGTGA. The CDR3 contains 17 residues. V shed 2 bases and J 5 bases; nucleotides not matched to a gene: 7. This CDR3 reads CASSLYSSGGHTGELFF. The CDR3 DNA reads TGTGCCAGCAGCTTATATTCTAGCGGGGGGCATACCGGGGAGCTGTTTTTT.

The table lists this clonotype with many counts. V and J are TRBV7-8 and TRBJ2-7; a weak D match, TRBD2 (6 bases). This CDR3 region has 15 residues. Trimming removed 1 base at V and 3 bases at J, with 13 bases between. Germline V gives CDR1 SGHVS, CDR2 FQNEAQ. CDR3 sequence (DNA): TGTGCCAGCAGCTTAGGGGGTAGCGGCTTCTACGAGCAGTACTTC. Translating it yields CASSLGGSGFYEQYF.

This clonotype was picked up one time. The chain couples TRBV6-1 to TRBJ1-2; D is ambiguous. Trimming took off 2 bases at V and 5 bases at J, with 15 bases between the two ends. In germline, CDR1 is MNHNS, CDR2 SASEGT. There are 15 residues in the CDR3. The CDR3 loop is CASSETLPASYGYTF. CDR3 sequence (DNA): TGTGCCAGCAGTGAAACACTTCCAGCTTCATATGGCTACACCTTC.

This clonotype has just a few counts. The chain combines TRBV7-9 with TRBJ1-2, with a weak D call TRBD1 (6 bases). The germline V gene encodes CDR1 SEHNR and CDR2 FQNEAQ (reference sequence). The CDR3 spans 13 residues. V was pared by 4 bases and J by 5 bases, with 11 bases between. This CDR3 is CASSSGALYGYTF. As DNA, the CDR3 is TGTGCCAGCAGCTCGGGGGCGTTATATGGCTACACCTTC.

The rearrangement links TRBV7-8 to TRBJ2-1, with D perhaps TRBD1 or TRBD2 (5 bases each). The CDR3 length is 13 residues. CDR1 SGHVS and CDR2 FQNEAQ come from the germline V gene. V lost 4 bases and J 6 bases, leaving 10 bases between the germline ends. The CDR3 nucleotides are TGTGCCAGCAGCTCCAATGGGGGCAATGAGCAGTTCTTC. It yields the protein CASSSNGGNEQFF. Combining the CDR3 with reference TRBV7-8 and TRBJ2-1 gives the whole variable domain GAGVSQSPRYKVAKRGQDVALRCDPISGHVSLFWYQQALGQGPEFLTYFQNEAQLDKSGLPSDRFFAERPEGSVSTLKIQRTQQEDSAVYLCASSSNGGNEQFFGPGTRLTVL.

The gene calls are TRBV5-1 and TRBJ2-5, with D tentatively TRBD2 (6 bases). Germline-derived CDR1 and CDR2 are SGHRS and YFSETQ. Trimming stripped 1 base from V and 5 bases from J, with 15 bases between. The CDR3 spans 15 residues. The CDR3 here is CASSLSPAGGETQYF. CDR3 DNA sequence: TGCGCCAGCAGCTTGTCCCCGGCCGGAGGGGAGACCCAGTACTTC. The entire variable domain, with the rest obtained from reference TRBV5-1 and TRBJ2-5, is as follows: KAGVTQTPRYLIKTRGQQVTLSCSPISGHRSVSWYQQTPGQGLQFLFEYFSETQRNKGNFPGRFSGRQFSNSRSEMNVSTLELGDSALYLCASSLSPAGGETQYFGPGTRLLVL.

This clonotype was recorded a few times. The rearrangement joins TRBV15 to TRBJ2-3; weak D call: TRBD1 (6 bases). The CDR3 is 14 residues long. The V gene's germline CDR1 is LNHNV and CDR2 YYDKDF (reference sequence). Trimming pared 7 bases from V and 3 bases from J, leaving 14 bases between. CDR3 DNA sequence: TGTGCCACCAACTCGGACAGAGGAACAGATACGCAGTATTTT. Translation gives CATNSDRGTDTQYF.

This clonotype was detected a few times. This chain uses TRBV11-3 with TRBJ2-1; the match to TRBD1 covers 8 bases. Germline CDR1 SGHNT, CDR2 YENEEA. V was clipped by 1 base and J by 8 bases; unmatched bases: 7. The CDR3 is 15 residues long. This CDR3 is CASSLGATGDYEQFF. For the CDR3, the DNA is TGTGCCAGCAGCTTAGGAGCGACAGGGGACTATGAGCAGTTCTTC.

J is TRBJ2-7 and V is TRBV9, with 9 bases that match TRBD2. The CDR3 covers 16 residues. Germline V gene sequence: CDR1 SGDLS, CDR2 YYNGEE. Trimming cost V 3 bases and J 5 bases; bases outside gene matches: 12. CDR3 residues: CASSGGGGGQGDEQYF. DNA of the CDR3: TGTGCCAGCAGCGGCGGCGGGGGGGGACAAGGGGACGAGCAGTACTTC.

This clonotype was detected only a few times. V is TRBV27 and J is TRBJ1-5, with D perhaps TRBD1 (6 bases). V lost 5 bases to trimming and J lost 7 bases, with 18 bases between them. The CDR3 length is 15 residues. Germline CDR1 MNHEY, CDR2 SMNVEV (reference sequence). The CDR3 DNA sequence: TGTGCCAGCAGTCCCAGGGGAGCCCGACGACAGCCCCAGCATTTT. Translating it yields CASSPRGARRQPQHF.

The CDR3 region has the DNA TGTGCCAGCAACGAACAGGCAGGGTCCGATCAGCCCCAGCATTTT. Translating it yields CASNEQAGSDQPQHF. The rearrangement links TRBV6-5 to TRBJ1-5; a possible D gene is TRBD1 (5 bases). Trimming took 7 bases from V and 5 from J, leaving 18 bases between them. The length of the CDR3 is 15 residues. Germline CDR1 MNHEY, CDR2 SVGAGI.